One and the same sample provided the 5 T cell receptor beta chains below, sequenced in a study of T cell responses to AZD1222 COVID-19 vaccine. The data were produced by immunoSEQ multiplex PCR, yet TCRdb's version contains in-frame clones alone and is incomplete. The sample has over 110,000 clones; roughly 90% are singletons. The specimen comprised peripheral blood, sampled 28 days after the second AZD1222 dose. These receptors all stem from an adult who received the AZD1222 COVID-19 vaccine.

This sequence joins TRBV6-2 or TRBV6-3 and TRBJ2-1; 11 nucleotides agree with TRBD2. V lost 6 bases and J lost 4; bases outside the gene matches: 20. Germline lookup yields CDR1 MNHEY and CDR2 SVGEGT. This CDR3 contains 20 residues. CDR3 loop: CASSFDPGHPIAGGYNEQFF. In DNA form, the CDR3 reads TGTGCCAGCAGCTTCGACCCGGGACACCCTATAGCGGGAGGGTACAATGAGCAGTTCTTC.

This sequence joins TRBV7-3 and TRBJ1-2, with 7 nucleotides matching TRBD1. Germline CDR1 is SGHTA and CDR2 is FQGTGA. The ends lost 4 bases at V and 3 bases at J; junction bases unmatched: 17. The CDR3 has 18 amino acids. The chain's CDR3 is CASSYRDSNLQGDYGYTF. The DNA for the CDR3 is TGTGCCAGCAGCTACCGGGACAGCAACTTACAAGGGGACTATGGCTACACCTTC.

The chain combines TRBV6-1 with TRBJ1-2; 12 bases line up with TRBD1. V shed 2 bases and J 4 bases; nucleotides not matched to a gene: 5. The CDR3 runs 16 residues. The germline CDR1 and CDR2 sequences are MNHNS and SASEGT. The CDR3 nucleotides are TGTGCCAGCAGTGAACTTGGGACAGGGGGCGTCTATGGCTACACCTTC. Translation: CASSELGTGGVYGYTF.

The chain combines TRBV6-5 with TRBJ2-6; D is undetermined. Germline CDR1 MNHEY, CDR2 SVGAGI. The ends were cut back, 6 bases at V and 1 base at J, with 10 bases in the middle. This CDR3 has 15 residues. For the CDR3, the DNA is TGTGCCAGCAGCTTTCAGCGATCTGGGGCCAACGTCCTGACTTTC. This encodes CASSFQRSGANVLTF.

The chain joins TRBV7-3 to TRBJ2-3; possibly TRBD1 or TRBD2 for D (5 bases each). Per germline, CDR1 SGHTA and CDR2 FQGTGA. Deletions cut 5 bases from V and 2 bases from J, with 17 bases between. This CDR3 contains 16 residues. The DNA for the CDR3 is TGTGCCAGCAGCACTGTGGCCGGGGCTAACACAGATACGCAGTATTTT. It yields the protein CASSTVAGANTDTQYF.